The next 11 T cell receptor beta chains were all read from a single sample in a study of CD8 T cells in ankylosing spondylitis. Study-level points and caveats: What appeared characteristic of ankylosing spondylitis blood was a TCR beta motif of 7 or 8 highly homologous variants.

Their antigens remain unidentified. TCRdb re-called the 5' RACE reads with MiXCR, one entry per CDR3 protein. The sample contains 100,000 or so distinct CDR3 sequences, approximately 8.9% of which appear only once. The sequenced material came from blood, either unsorted or a sorted T cell fraction (not recorded which). Every receptor here comes from a male donor with ankylosing spondylitis.

This chain uses TRBV27 with TRBJ2-5, with TRBD2 matching 14 bases. CDR3 length: 16 residues. V was pared by 5 bases and J by 7 bases, with 9 bases of the junction left unmatched. The germline V gene encodes CDR1 MNHEY and CDR2 SMNVEV (reference sequence). Written as DNA, the CDR3 is TGTGCCAGCAGTACCCCGGGACTAGCGGGAGCGGGGACCCAGTACTTC. It specifies CASSTPGLAGAGTQYF.

The gene calls are TRBV2 and TRBJ1-1; 7 bases are shared with TRBD1. The CDR3 has 13 amino acids. The V gene end was trimmed by 6 bases and the J gene end by 4 bases; junction bases not matched to a gene: 5. CDR1 is SNHLY and CDR2 is FYNNEI in the germline V gene. The CDR3 DNA reads TGTGCCAGCAGGGAGACAGGGCTCACTGAAGCTTTCTTT. Translated, it gives CASRETGLTEAFF. Filled out from reference TRBV2 and TRBJ1-1, the complete variable domain reads EPEVTQTPSHQVTQMGQEVILRCVPISNHLYFYWYRQILGQKVEFLVSFYNNEISEKSEIFDDQFSVERPDGSNFTLKIRSTKLEDSAMYFCASRETGLTEAFFGQGTRLTVV.

The V gene is TRBV12-3 or TRBV12-4, the J gene TRBJ2-4, with D possibly TRBD2 on 5 matching bases. Trimming took 4 bases from V and 3 from J, leaving 10 bases between them. The CDR3 extends over 14 amino acids. The CDR3 DNA follows: TGTGCCAGCAGTTCACGGGGTTACAAAAACATTCAGTACTTC. This codes for CASSSRGYKNIQYF.

This clonotype has just a few counts. The chain recombines TRBV5-6 with TRBJ1-6; D is undetermined. Germline V gives CDR1 SGHDT, CDR2 YYEEEE. CDR3 length equals 12 residues. V lost 4 bases to trimming and J lost 9 bases, with 8 bases between them. The CDR3 DNA sequence: TGTGCCAGCAGCCCTTGGGGTTCACCCCTCCACTTT. Translation gives CASSPWGSPLHF. Looking up the rest from reference TRBV5-6 and TRBJ1-6 gives the full variable domain: DAGVTQSPTHLIKTRGQQVTLRCSPKSGHDTVSWYQQALGQGPQFIFQYYEEEERQRGNFPDRFSGHQFPNYSSELNVNALLLGDSALYLCASSPWGSPLHFGNGTRLTVT.

In this sample, this clonotype turned up a few times. The chain uses TRBV20-1 and TRBJ2-6; 9 bases are a match to TRBD1. Germline V gives CDR1 DFQATT, CDR2 SNEGSKA (reference sequence). Trimming removed 5 bases from V and 0 bases from J; junction bases left unmatched: 8. The CDR3 is 17 amino acids. The CDR3 DNA reads as TGCAGTGCTTACCTGGGGACAGGGATCTCTGGGGCCAACGTCCTGACTTTC. Amino acid sequence: CSAYLGTGISGANVLTF.

V gene TRBV7-9 combines with J gene TRBJ2-7, with a possible D match to TRBD2 (5 bases). Per germline, CDR1 SEHNR and CDR2 FQNEAQ (reference sequence). V lost 1 base and J 6 bases, leaving 13 bases between the germline ends. This CDR3 spans 14 amino acids. The CDR3 protein is CASSLGNGGFEQYV. CDR3 in DNA: TGTGCCAGCAGCTTAGGAAACGGCGGGTTCGAGCAGTACGTC.

This clonotype was found a few times. The chain couples TRBV19 to TRBJ2-2; D uncertain. Between the trimmed V and J ends, which lost 5 bases and 5 bases, there was a span of 6 bases. The CDR3 is made up of 12 amino acids. In germline, CDR1 is LNHDA, CDR2 SQIVND (reference sequence). CDR3 loop: CASSPRTGELFF. The CDR3 DNA sequence: TGTGCCAGTAGTCCCAGGACCGGGGAGCTGTTTTTT.

This clonotype was recorded many times. This chain joins TRBV6-5 and TRBJ2-1; the D call may be TRBD1 or TRBD2 (6 bases each). CDR1 is MNHEY, CDR2 SVGAGI, per germline. Trimming took 5 bases from V and 10 from J, leaving 9 bases between them. The CDR3 extends over 11 amino acids. For the CDR3, the DNA is TGTGCCAGCAGTCAAGGGGGGGAGCAGTTCTTC. Residues: CASSQGGEQFF.

The sample holds many counts of this clonotype. The chain couples TRBV20-1 to TRBJ2-7; 9 nucleotides match TRBD2. This CDR3 is 16 amino acids long. CDR1 is DFQATT, CDR2 SNEGSKA, per germline (reference sequence). J was trimmed by 0 bases and V by 2 bases; bases with no gene match: 8. CDR3 nucleotides: TGCAGTGCTAGAAAGGGACTAGCAGAATTCTCCTACGAGCAGTACTTC. Protein sequence: CSARKGLAEFSYEQYF.

V gene TRBV7-9 combines with J gene TRBJ1-2; D is possibly TRBD1 (6 bases). V was cut by 8 bases and J by 4 bases, with 20 bases left in between. The CDR3 loop spans 15 amino acids. Germline values: CDR1 SEHNR, CDR2 FQNEAQ (reference sequence). Written as DNA, the CDR3 is TGTGCCAGCCTCCCCTCCTGGGACACTCTCTATGGCTACACCTTC. Translated: CASLPSWDTLYGYTF.

The CDR3 region is CSARENRPGEQYF. The CDR3 DNA reads as TGCAGTGCTAGAGAGAACAGGCCAGGGGAGCAGTACTTC. The rearrangement links TRBV20-1 to TRBJ2-7, with D possibly matching TRBD1 (5 bases). This CDR3 is built from 13 residues. In germline, CDR1 is DFQATT, CDR2 SNEGSKA (reference sequence). The V end was cut by 0 bases, the J end by 7 bases, with 13 bases between.